This TCR beta chain was sequenced in a study of radiotherapy plus CTLA-4 blockade in lung cancer. Study overall: Of all patients, approximately 18% responded objectively and around 31% showed disease control.

The CDR3 covers 13 residues. The V end was cut by 0 bases, the J end by 7 bases, with 7 bases between. The germline V gene has CDR1 SGHDT and CDR2 YYEEEE. The data were produced by immunoSEQ multiplex PCR, yet TCRdb's version contains in-frame clones alone and is incomplete. The table records approximately 73,000 clones, around 86% of them present only once. This clone was recorded once. Patients with chemo-refractory metastatic non-small-cell lung cancer received focal radiation plus CTLA-4 blockade with ipilimumab. This chain joins TRBV5-6 and TRBJ1-4; D is uncertain. This receptor was taken from a human donor with non-small cell lung cancer that progressed on radiotherapy plus ipilimumab. Sequenced material: peripheral blood, taken from a patient treated with radiotherapy plus ipilimumab. In nucleotides, the CDR3 is TGTGCCAGCAGCTTGGGAGGGTTTGAAAAACTGTTTTTT. This sequence encodes CASSLGGFEKLFF.